The TCR beta chain described here comes from a study of spatial heterogeneity in lung cancer (dated by TCRdb to about 2019). For the study in its entirety: Beta-chain transcripts were consistently detected in greater numbers than alpha-chain transcripts, which likely reflected higher beta-chain transcript abundance. In the raw uncorrected reads, each unique combination of TCR and UMI appeared on average more than ten times. TCR repertoire features were related to nonsynonymous mutation counts determined by whole-exome sequencing of tumor tissue. TCR alpha and beta repertoires were quantitatively compared across multiple tumor regions, matched nontumor lung and blood in non-small cell lung cancer. Both alpha and beta chains were TCR-sequenced in samples taken at surgery, namely 220 tumor regions, 63 to 70 matched nontumor lung samples and about 54 PBMC samples.

This clonotype was found many times. Its antigen is currently not known. Base qualities are missing; no much larger clone stands one base away. The time point label corresponds to: sample taken at primary tumor resection. The donors were more than 60 patients from the lung TRACERx cohort who had early-stage, untreated non-small cell lung cancer. Whole RNA extracted from tumor and nontumor lung tissue, or from cryopreserved PBMC samples, was used for TCR sequencing without cell sorting. Only patients for whom sufficient RNA was available from at least two tumor regions were selected for TCR sequencing. The library was produced with 5' RACE. Instrument on record: NextSeq 500. To allow correction of PCR and sequencing errors, the TCR library protocol tagged every TCR cDNA molecule with a unique molecular identifier. Regarding the original processing steps: Decombinator tools were used for TCR identification, UMI-based error correction and CDR3 extraction. Expanded TCRs were defined as those above a frequency of 2 per 1,000, corresponding to the top 1% of the tumor frequency distribution. Rényi diversity was computed with the R vegan package after subsampling each repertoire 100 times to 5,000 TCRs. To build CDR3 similarity networks, amino acid triplet string-kernel similarity was used, and CDR3s were connected when their pairwise similarity was above 0.82. TCRdb applied fastp at Q25 and MiXCR to the public reads, then kept only in-frame beta chains. Under each unique CDR3 protein, matching rows form one entry showing the most common genes and DNA. The V and J calls reflect TCRdb's pipeline rather than the authors' work. This sample gives roughly 10,000 distinct CDR3 sequences in total; more than 3% of them show up just once. The ten largest clones capture around 50% of the sample.

Per the germline V gene, SGHVS is the CDR1 and FNYEAQ is the CDR2. The CDR3 numbers 18 residues from cysteine through phenylalanine. The sequence is cut down to CDR3 DNA, 54 bases in frame from base 1. Trimming at the junction amounts to 5 bases on V and 0 bases on J, and the germline ends lie 20 bases apart. General findings and caveats noted by the study authors: Ubiquitous expanded tumor TCRs showed up in blood more often at tumor resection than at routine follow-up. Additional single-cell paired TCR alpha and beta sequencing was considered necessary to confirm, at a functional level, the hypothesis that regional TCRs recognize regional mutations.

The clonotype comes from a female donor with early-stage non-small cell lung cancer. This sample comprised PBMCs, obtained at surgery. This sequence uses TRBV7-6 and TRBJ1-3; no D segment can be confidently identified. Here the CDR3 is given as CASSSLAPNRLSGNTIYF. The sequenced DNA is TGTGCCAGCAGCAGTCTGGCACCAAACCGCCTCTCTGGAAACACCATATATTTT.